The T cell receptor (beta chain) under discussion was sequenced for a study of blood T cell repertoires in COVID-19. About the study: Nucleic acid was either cDNA or gDNA, and it came from T cells, B-cell-depleted T cells, or PBMCs.

V was clipped by 5 bases and J by 3 bases; unmatched bases: 4. The CDR3 covers 15 residues. CDR1 is MNHEY and CDR2 is SVGAGI in the germline V gene. Methods used by the authors: Amplification with reference gene primers provided the estimates of nucleated cell counts. TCRdb keeps only in-frame clones here, not all; method: immunoSEQ multiplex PCR. V and J calls and clone size come straight from that table; D and trimming were deduced from the DNA. Of approximately 240,000 clones in the sample, more than 70% were seen once. The chain has TRBV6-5 and TRBJ1-6, with 7 positions matching TRBD1. What was sequenced was peripheral blood. The receptor was isolated from a woman between 35 and 50 years old who had recovered from COVID-19. The CDR3 region is CASSQGQIYNSPLHF. The CDR3, as DNA: TGTGCCAGCAGTCAGGGACAGATCTATAATTCACCCCTCCACTTT.